The rows below give T cell receptor beta chains drawn from one sample of a study of cytomegalovirus exposure and HLA in healthy donors. Generated by immunoSEQ multiplex PCR, the TCRdb table keeps only in-frame clones and is missing some. The top ten clones hold 1.5% to 2% of a sample with 95,000 to 150,000 clones, around four fifths of them seen once. The specimen sequenced was PBMCs. The receptors here all came from a man aged 40-49 years in good health and CMV-seronegative. Each CDR3 is given with its conserved first and last residue. The D gene is left open where the match is weak. Clone size is not always given. Where it is, it says once, few, many or a class for expanded clones.

J | D | V | size | CDR3 | DNA
TRBJ2-3 | TRBD2 | TRBV4-2 | few | CASSLSTAGLSGGADTQYF | TGTGCCAGCAGCCTGAGTACAGCGGGACTCAGTGGGGGGGCAGATACGCAGTATTTT
TRBJ1-4 | . | TRBV11-3 | . | CASSPEVTNEKLFF | TGTGCCAGCAGCCCGGAGGTTACTAATGAAAAACTGTTTTTT
TRBJ1-6 | . | TRBV7-6 | . | CASRESGRGENSPLHF | TGTGCCAGCCGGGAATCAGGACGGGGAGAGAATTCACCCCTCCACTTT
TRBJ1-6 | . | TRBV29-1 | . | CSVRGTVQSPLHF | TGCAGCGTTCGGGGGACTGTCCAATCACCCCTCCACTTT
TRBJ1-1 | . | TRBV18 | . | CASSTSRDTEAFF | TGTGCCAGCTCAACATCCCGTGACACTGAAGCTTTCTTT
TRBJ2-5 | TRBD1 | TRBV5-1 | once | CASSQTGANQETQYF | TGCGCCAGCAGCCAGACAGGGGCTAACCAAGAGACCCAGTACTTC
TRBJ2-3 | TRBD2 | TRBV18 | . | CASSPAGGNRGRTDTQYF | TGTGCCAGCTCACCAGCGGGAGGTAATCGAGGACGCACAGATACGCAGTATTTT
TRBJ2-1 | . | TRBV28 | . | CASSLGGSQNEQFF | TGTGCCAGCAGTTTAGGGGGCTCCCAGAATGAGCAGTTCTTC
TRBJ1-3 | . | TRBV6-5 | . | CASSYSNLGNTIYF | TGTGCCAGCAGTTACTCTAATCTGGGAAACACCATATATTTT
TRBJ2-6 | TRBD2 | TRBV6-5 | . | CASSREVGANGLTF | TGTGCCAGCAGCCGGGAGGTTGGGGCCAACGGCCTGACTTTC
TRBJ2-6 | . | TRBV10-3 | . | CASNTGTGANVLTF | TGTGCCTCTAATACAGGGACCGGGGCCAACGTCCTGACTTTC
TRBJ2-6 | . | TRBV5-6 | . | CASSLEPSGANVLTF | TGTGCCAGCAGCTTGGAGCCCTCTGGGGCCAACGTCCTGACTTTC
TRBJ2-1 | TRBD2 | TRBV5-4 | few | CASSPRLAGGPSEQFF | TGTGCCAGCAGCCCGAGACTAGCGGGGGGGCCAAGTGAGCAGTTCTTC
TRBJ2-2 | . | TRBV27 | few | CASTILQGTPGELFF | TGTGCCAGCACCATCCTACAGGGTACCCCCGGGGAGCTGTTTTTT
TRBJ1-1 | . | TRBV29-1 | . | CSVESTEGAEAFF | TGCAGCGTTGAATCAACAGAGGGGGCTGAAGCTTTCTTT
TRBJ2-7 | . | TRBV5-1 | . | CASSLGDTTKYF | TGCGCCAGCAGCTTGGGGGACACAACTAAGTACTTC
TRBJ2-7 | . | TRBV5-6 | . | CASRGEDYEQYF | TGTGCCAGCAGGGGAGAGGACTACGAGCAGTACTTC
TRBJ1-4 | . | TRBV29-1 | . | CSVSQSGATNEKLFF | TGCAGCGTTTCTCAGTCGGGTGCAACTAATGAAAAACTGTTTTTT
TRBJ1-5 | . | TRBV9 | . | CASIPARGSNQPQHF | TGTGCCAGCATTCCGGCGCGGGGTAGCAATCAGCCCCAGCATTTT
TRBJ2-2 | TRBD1 | TRBV10-3 | . | CAISESGTGRTGELFF | TGTGCCATCAGTGAGTCGGGGACAGGGAGGACCGGGGAGCTGTTTTTT